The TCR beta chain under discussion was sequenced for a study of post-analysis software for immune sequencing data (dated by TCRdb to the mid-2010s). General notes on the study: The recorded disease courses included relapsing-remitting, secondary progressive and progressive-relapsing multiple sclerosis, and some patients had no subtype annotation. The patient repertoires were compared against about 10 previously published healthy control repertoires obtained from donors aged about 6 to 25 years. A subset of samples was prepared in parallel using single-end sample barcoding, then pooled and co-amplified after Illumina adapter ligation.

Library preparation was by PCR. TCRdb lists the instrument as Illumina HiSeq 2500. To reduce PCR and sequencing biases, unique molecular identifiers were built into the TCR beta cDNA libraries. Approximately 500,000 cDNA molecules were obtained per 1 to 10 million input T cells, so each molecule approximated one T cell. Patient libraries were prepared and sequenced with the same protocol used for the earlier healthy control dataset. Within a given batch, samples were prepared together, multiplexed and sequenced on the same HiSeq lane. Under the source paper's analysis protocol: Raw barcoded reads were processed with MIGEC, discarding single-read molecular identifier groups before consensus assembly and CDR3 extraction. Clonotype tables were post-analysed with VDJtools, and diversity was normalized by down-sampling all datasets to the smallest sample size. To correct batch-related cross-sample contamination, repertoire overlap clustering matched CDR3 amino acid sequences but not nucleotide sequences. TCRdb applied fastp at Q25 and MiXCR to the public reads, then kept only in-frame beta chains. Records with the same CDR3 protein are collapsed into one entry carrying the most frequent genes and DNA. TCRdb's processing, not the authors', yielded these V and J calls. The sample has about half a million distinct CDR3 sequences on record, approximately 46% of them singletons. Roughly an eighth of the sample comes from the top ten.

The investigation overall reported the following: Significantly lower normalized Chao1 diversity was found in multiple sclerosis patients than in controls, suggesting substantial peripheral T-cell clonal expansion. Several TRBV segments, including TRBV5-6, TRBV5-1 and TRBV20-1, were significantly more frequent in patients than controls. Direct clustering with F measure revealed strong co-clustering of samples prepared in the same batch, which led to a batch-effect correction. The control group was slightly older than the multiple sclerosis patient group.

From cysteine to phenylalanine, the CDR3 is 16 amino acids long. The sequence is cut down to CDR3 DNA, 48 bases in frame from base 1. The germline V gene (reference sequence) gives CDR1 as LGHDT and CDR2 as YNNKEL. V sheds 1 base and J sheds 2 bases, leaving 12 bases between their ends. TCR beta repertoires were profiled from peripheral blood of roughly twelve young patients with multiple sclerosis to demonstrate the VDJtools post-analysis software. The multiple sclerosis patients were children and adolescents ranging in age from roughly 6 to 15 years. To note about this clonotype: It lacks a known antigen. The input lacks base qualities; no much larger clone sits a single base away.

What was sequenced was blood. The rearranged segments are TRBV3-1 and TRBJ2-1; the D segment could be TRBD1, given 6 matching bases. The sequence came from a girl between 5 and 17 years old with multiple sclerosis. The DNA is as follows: TGTGCCAGCAGCCAAGCAAGGGCAGGGGCCTACAATGAGCAGTTCTTC. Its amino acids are CASSQARAGAYNEQFF.